The 7 T cell receptor beta chains below come from one sample, sequenced in a study of OX40 agonist ivuxolimab in advanced cancers. Here immunoSEQ multiplex PCR was the method, and the copy in TCRdb shows in-frame clones only, minus some. The sample lists approximately 82,000 clones; 70% to 90% were seen once. The sample here was CD4+ or CD8+ T cells sorted from blood, taken in a trial of the OX40 agonist ivuxolimab. The receptors originated from an adult with an advanced solid tumor such as melanoma, head and neck, liver or kidney cancer.

The J gene is TRBJ1-6, the V gene TRBV2, with unresolved D. The CDR3 has 17 amino acids. The V gene's germline CDR1 is SNHLY and CDR2 FYNNEI. The germline V and J ends were trimmed by 5 bases and 0 bases, with 14 bases remaining between them. CDR3 sequence reads: CASSPDASSSYNSPLHF. The CDR3 DNA is TGTGCCAGCAGTCCTGACGCGTCGAGCTCCTATAATTCACCCCTCCACTTT.

This clone appeared once. One end of the junction fails to match germline, which may point to a read error. The V gene is TRBV12-5, the J gene TRBJ2-7, with TRBD1 identical over 7 bases. The length of the CDR3 is 13 residues. The germline gives CDR1 LGHNT, CDR2 FRNRAP. CDR3 protein: CASGLITDRVRVF. The CDR3 bases are TGTGCTAGTGGTCTCATTACCGACAGGGTCAGAGTCTTT.

This clone was seen a handful of times. This rearrangement joins TRBV5-6 to TRBJ1-6; D possibly corresponds to TRBD1 (5 bases). The CDR3 is 15 residues long. Germline lookup yields CDR1 SGHDT and CDR2 YYEEEE. V was cut by 2 bases and J by 10 bases, with 16 bases left in between. This CDR3 reads CASSFEGTPGSPLHF. The CDR3 DNA follows: TGTGCCAGCAGCTTTGAGGGGACGCCTGGGTCACCCCTCCACTTT.

The chain links TRBV7-9 to TRBJ2-3; 9 bases match TRBD2. CDR1 is SEHNR, CDR2 FQNEAQ, per germline (reference sequence). The CDR3 is made up of 15 amino acids. The V gene end was trimmed by 1 base and the J gene end by 6 bases; junction bases not matched to a gene: 5. CDR3 nucleotides: TGTGCCAGCAGCTTAGGGCGGGGGGGCCCGGATACGCAGTATTTT. Amino acids: CASSLGRGGPDTQYF.

This clone came up once. The chain is built from TRBV2 and TRBJ1-5; 9 positions match TRBD1. Germline loops: CDR1 SNHLY, CDR2 FYNNEI. The ends lost 11 bases at V and 2 bases at J; junction bases unmatched: 16. CDR3 length: 17 amino acids. The CDR3 region has the DNA TGTGCCTCAGCGCCGGGACAGGGAGTCGCGGGCAATCAGCCCCAGCATTTT. Its translation is CASAPGQGVAGNQPQHF.

This chain uses TRBV9 with TRBJ1-5; 11 bases are a match to TRBD1. CDR3 length equals 17 residues. J gave up 1 base and V 3 bases, and 6 bases lay outside the gene matches. Germline CDR1 SGDLS, CDR2 YYNGEE. CDR3 region: CASSAGTGGFSNQPQHF. CDR3 nucleotides: TGTGCCAGCAGCGCCGGGACAGGGGGGTTCAGCAATCAGCCCCAGCATTTT.

The V and J genes are TRBV15 and TRBJ1-5; a possible D gene is TRBD1 (5 bases). Germline V CDR1 and CDR2: LNHNV, YYDKDF (reference sequence). Trimming removed 2 bases from V and 7 bases from J, with 21 bases in between. This CDR3 spans 17 amino acids. This CDR3 is CATSRPPGRGSGQPQHF. In nucleotides, the CDR3 is TGTGCCACCAGCAGACCCCCCGGTCGGGGGAGTGGGCAGCCCCAGCATTTT.